This section outlines one TCR beta chain sequence together with its context. Its specificity is not known. This entry belongs to a study of breast tumors, draining lymph nodes, adjacent tissues. TCRdb used MiXCR to reprocess the multiplex PCR reads, holding one entry per CDR3 protein. The table includes more than 10,000 distinct CDR3 sequences, roughly three quarters detected once. Study outcomes and limitations: The data were judged consistent with most tumor T cells coming from lymph node and expanding in tumor. Tumors had less TCR diversity than lymph nodes, more than nontumor tissue. Luminal-like breast cancer showed significantly higher tumor–nontumor repertoire similarity than basal-like. That most tumor T cells come from lymph nodes remained unproven.

CDR1 and CDR2 from the germline V gene are LNHDA and SQIVND (reference sequence). Trimming pared 4 bases from V and 1 base from J, leaving 8 bases between. The CDR3 has 14 residues. The sequence came from a female donor with breast cancer. Some clones in this sample may be carry-over from other donors' samples. Specimen: tumor-adjacent breast tissue. The chain uses TRBV19 and TRBJ1-5; D ambiguous. Here the CDR3 DNA reads TGTGCCAGTAGTAGACTGATGAGCAATCAGCCCCAGCATTTT. Translating gives CASSRLMSNQPQHF.